This TCR beta chain derives from a study of cytotoxic CD8 clonotypes in ibrutinib-treated CLL. Study information: Around 25 partial and 2 complete responses; at median around 71 months, approximately 14 remitted, roughly 12 progressed. The samples contained 250,000 to 300,000 productive templates on average. They also contained an average of around 94,000 productive rearrangements.

Study-level points and caveats: Baseline values of clonality outstripped age-matched healthy donors and followed circulating CD8+ T-cell counts. Public clonotypes were rare and shrank or held steady on treatment.

Germline CDR1 is SNHLY and CDR2 is FYNNEI. The CDR3 is 13 residues long. The germline V and J ends were trimmed by 1 base and 1 base, with 4 bases remaining between them. With respect to this clone: Its matching antigen is unknown.

Libraries were prepared by immunoSEQ multiplex PCR; TCRdb keeps only in-frame clonotypes and omits some of them. The sample yields over 65,000 clones, around two thirds seen once. This chain links TRBV2 with TRBJ1-1; D gene unclear. Material: PBMCs, obtained after 12 months of ibrutinib treatment. This TCR was sampled from a human donor with chronic lymphocytic leukemia. The CDR3 DNA reads TGTGCCAGCAGTGAAGGGTGGAACACTGAAGCTTTCTTT. It yields the protein CASSEGWNTEAFF.